This T cell receptor (beta chain) was retrieved from a study of T-cell reconstitution after alpha-beta-depleted transplantation in children. Study-level points and caveats: Fresh T-cell production supplied most of the T-cell counts and diversity seen one year after transplant. Several hundred graft clones that had expanded were reportedly the source of alpha-beta T cells about two months after transplant. Recipient T cells and thymic progenitors that survived gave rise to the high TCRbeta diversity observed at day 60 in some patients.

Using unique molecular identifiers, the investigators prepared the TCRbeta library. Using its own MiXCR run on the PCR reads, TCRdb lists one record per CDR3 protein. The sample records around 800,000 distinct CDR3 sequences, under 20% being singletons. Germline V gives CDR1 MGHRA, CDR2 YSYEKL. The germline V and J ends were trimmed by 6 bases and 4 bases, with 12 bases remaining between them. CDR3 length: 14 residues. Details on this clonotype: Its antigen is still unknown.

V is TRBV4-1 and J is TRBJ2-2; D may be TRBD1 (6 bases). The clonotype was recovered from a male patient younger than 18 who had a stem cell transplant for acute lymphoblastic leukemia, so the T cells may come from the graft donor. Sample: PBMCs, mostly from graft donor cells, taken 360 days after TCRalphabeta/CD19-depleted stem cell transplant. The DNA for the CDR3 is TGCGCCAGCAGGCATCAAGGGGGCACCGGGGAGCTGTTTTTT. This codes for CASRHQGGTGELFF.